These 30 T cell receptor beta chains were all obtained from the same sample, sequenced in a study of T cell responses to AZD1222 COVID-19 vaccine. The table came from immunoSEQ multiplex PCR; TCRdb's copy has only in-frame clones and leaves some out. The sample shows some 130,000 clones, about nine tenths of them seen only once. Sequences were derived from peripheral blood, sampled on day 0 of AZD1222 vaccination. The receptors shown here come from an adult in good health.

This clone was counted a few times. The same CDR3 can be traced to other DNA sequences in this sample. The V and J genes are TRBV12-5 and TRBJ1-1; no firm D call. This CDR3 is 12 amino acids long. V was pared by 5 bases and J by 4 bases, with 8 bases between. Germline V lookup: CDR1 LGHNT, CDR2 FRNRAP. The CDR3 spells CASGPTPTEAFF. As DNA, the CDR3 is TGTGCTAGTGGTCCAACTCCCACTGAAGCTTTCTTT. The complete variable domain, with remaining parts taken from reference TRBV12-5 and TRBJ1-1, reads DARVTQTPRHKVTEMGQEVTMRCQPILGHNTVFWYRQTMMQGLELLAYFRNRAPLDDSGMPKDRFSAEMPDATLATLKIQPSEPRDSAVYFCASGPTPTEAFFGQGTRLTVV.

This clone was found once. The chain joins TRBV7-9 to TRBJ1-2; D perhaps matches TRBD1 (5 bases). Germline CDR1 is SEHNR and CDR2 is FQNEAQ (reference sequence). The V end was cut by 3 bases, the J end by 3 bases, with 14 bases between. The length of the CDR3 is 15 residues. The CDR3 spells CASSFGGNKDYGYTF. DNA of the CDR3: TGTGCCAGCAGCTTCGGGGGGAACAAGGACTATGGCTACACCTTC.

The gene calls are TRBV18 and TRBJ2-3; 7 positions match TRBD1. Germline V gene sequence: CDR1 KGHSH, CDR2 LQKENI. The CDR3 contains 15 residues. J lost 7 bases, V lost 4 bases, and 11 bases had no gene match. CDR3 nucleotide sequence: TGTGCCAGCTCACTGAGTGGGACAGAAACCAATACGCAGTATTTT. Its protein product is CASSLSGTETNTQYF.

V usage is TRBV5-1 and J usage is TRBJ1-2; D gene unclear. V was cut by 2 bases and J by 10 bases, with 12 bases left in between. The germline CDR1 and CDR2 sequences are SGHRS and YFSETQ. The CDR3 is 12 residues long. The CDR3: CASSFFRCYYTF. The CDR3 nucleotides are TGCGCCAGCAGCTTCTTTAGATGTTACTACACCTTC.

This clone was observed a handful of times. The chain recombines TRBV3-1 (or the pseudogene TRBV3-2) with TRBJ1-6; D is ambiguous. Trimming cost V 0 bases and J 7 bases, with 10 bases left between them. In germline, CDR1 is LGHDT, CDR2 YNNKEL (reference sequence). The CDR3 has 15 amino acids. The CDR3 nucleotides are TGTGCCAGCAGCCAAGACGCGTCTGGAAATTCACCCCTCCACTTT. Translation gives CASSQDASGNSPLHF.

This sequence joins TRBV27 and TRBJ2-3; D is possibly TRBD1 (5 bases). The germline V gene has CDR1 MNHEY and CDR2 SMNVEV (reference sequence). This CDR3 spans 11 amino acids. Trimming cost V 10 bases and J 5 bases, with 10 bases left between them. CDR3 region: CATSGLDTQYF. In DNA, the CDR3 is TGTGCCACCTCAGGGCTAGATACGCAGTATTTT.

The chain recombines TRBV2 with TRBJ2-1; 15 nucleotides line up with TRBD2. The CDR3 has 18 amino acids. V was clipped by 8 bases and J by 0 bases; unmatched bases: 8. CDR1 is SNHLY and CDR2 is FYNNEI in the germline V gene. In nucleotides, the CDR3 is TGTGCCAGCGATCCGGGACTAGCGGGGGGAAGCTCCTACAATGAGCAGTTCTTC. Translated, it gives CASDPGLAGGSSYNEQFF.

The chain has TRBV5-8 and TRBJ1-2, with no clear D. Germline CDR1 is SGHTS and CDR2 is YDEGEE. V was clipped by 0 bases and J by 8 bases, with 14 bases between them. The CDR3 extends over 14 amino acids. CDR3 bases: TGTGCCAGCAGCTTGGCCCTGTGGAGTGTAGGCTACACCTTC. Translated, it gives CASSLALWSVGYTF.

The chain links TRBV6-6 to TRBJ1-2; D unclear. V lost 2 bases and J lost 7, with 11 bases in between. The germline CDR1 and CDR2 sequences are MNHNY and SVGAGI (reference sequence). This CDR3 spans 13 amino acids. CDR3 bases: TGTGCCAGCAGTTACGAAGGGATCCGTGGCTACACCTTC. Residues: CASSYEGIRGYTF.

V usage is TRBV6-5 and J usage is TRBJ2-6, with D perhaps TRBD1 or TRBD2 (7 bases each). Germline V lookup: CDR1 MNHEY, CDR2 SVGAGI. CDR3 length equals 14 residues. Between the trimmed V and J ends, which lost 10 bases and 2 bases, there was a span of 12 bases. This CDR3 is CATQGGTGANVLTF. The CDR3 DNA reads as TGTGCCACTCAGGGGGGGACTGGGGCCAACGTCCTGACTTTC.

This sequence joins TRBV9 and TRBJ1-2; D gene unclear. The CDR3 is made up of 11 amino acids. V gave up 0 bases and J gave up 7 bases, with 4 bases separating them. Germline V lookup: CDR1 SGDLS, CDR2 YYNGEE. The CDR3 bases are TGTGCCAGCAGCGTAGGGTCTGGCTACACCTTC. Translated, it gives CASSVGSGYTF.

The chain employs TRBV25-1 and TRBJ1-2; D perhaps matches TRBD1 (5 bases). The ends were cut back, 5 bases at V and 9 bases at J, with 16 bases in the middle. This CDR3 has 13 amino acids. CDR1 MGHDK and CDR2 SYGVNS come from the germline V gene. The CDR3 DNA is TGTGCCAGCAGTTGGGGGATGAGTCCGAGCTACACCTTC. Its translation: CASSWGMSPSYTF.

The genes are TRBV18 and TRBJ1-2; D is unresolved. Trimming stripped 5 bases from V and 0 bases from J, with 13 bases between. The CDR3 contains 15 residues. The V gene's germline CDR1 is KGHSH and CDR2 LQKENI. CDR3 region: CASSSVTVSNYGYTF. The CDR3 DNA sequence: TGTGCCAGCTCATCCGTGACGGTCTCTAACTATGGCTACACCTTC.

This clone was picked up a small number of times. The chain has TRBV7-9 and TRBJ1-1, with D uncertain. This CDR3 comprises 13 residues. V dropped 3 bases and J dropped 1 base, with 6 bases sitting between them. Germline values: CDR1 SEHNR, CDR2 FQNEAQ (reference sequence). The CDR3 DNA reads TGTGCCAGCAGCTTCGGAGCGAACACTGAAGCTTTCTTT. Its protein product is CASSFGANTEAFF.

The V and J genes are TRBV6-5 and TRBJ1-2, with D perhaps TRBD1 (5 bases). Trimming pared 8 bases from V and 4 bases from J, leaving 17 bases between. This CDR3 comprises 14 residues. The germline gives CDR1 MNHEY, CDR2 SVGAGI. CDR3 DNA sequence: TGTGCCAGCCGCACCCGGGGACCGGGCTATGGCTACACCTTC. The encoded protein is CASRTRGPGYGYTF.

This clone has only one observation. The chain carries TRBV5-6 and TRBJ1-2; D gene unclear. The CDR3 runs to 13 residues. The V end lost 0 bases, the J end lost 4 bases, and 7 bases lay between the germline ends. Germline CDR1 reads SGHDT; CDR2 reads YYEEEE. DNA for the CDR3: TGTGCCAGCAGCTTGGAGGAGACCTATGGCTACACCTTC. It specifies CASSLEETYGYTF. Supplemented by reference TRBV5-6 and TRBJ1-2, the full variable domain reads DAGVTQSPTHLIKTRGQQVTLRCSPKSGHDTVSWYQQALGQGPQFIFQYYEEEERQRGNFPDRFSGHQFPNYSSELNVNALLLGDSALYLCASSLEETYGYTFGSGTRLTVV.

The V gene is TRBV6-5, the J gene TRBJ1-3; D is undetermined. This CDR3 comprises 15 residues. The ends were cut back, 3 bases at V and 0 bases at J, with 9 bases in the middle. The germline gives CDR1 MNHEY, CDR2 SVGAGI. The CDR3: CASSYDGSSGNTIYF. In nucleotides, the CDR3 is TGTGCCAGCAGTTATGACGGAAGCTCTGGAAACACCATATATTTT.

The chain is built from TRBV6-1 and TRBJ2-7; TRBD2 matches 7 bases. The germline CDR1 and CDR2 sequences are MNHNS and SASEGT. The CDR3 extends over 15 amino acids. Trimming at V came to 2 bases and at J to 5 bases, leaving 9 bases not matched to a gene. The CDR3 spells CASSELASGGNEQYF. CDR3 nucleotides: TGTGCCAGCAGTGAATTGGCTAGCGGCGGGAACGAGCAGTACTTC.

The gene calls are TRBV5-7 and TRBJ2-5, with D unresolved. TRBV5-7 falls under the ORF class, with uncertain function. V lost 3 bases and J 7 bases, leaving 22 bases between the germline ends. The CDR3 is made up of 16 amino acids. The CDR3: CASSSHPPAPTWTQYF. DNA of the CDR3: TGTGCCAGCAGCTCCCACCCACCAGCCCCGACATGGACCCAGTACTTC.

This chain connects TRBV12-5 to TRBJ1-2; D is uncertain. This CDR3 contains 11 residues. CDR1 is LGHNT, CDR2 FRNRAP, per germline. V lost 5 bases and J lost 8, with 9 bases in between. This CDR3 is CASGPEGGYTF. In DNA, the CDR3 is TGTGCTAGTGGTCCTGAGGGAGGCTACACCTTC. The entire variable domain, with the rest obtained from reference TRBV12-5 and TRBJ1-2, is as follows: DARVTQTPRHKVTEMGQEVTMRCQPILGHNTVFWYRQTMMQGLELLAYFRNRAPLDDSGMPKDRFSAEMPDATLATLKIQPSEPRDSAVYFCASGPEGGYTFGSGTRLTVV.

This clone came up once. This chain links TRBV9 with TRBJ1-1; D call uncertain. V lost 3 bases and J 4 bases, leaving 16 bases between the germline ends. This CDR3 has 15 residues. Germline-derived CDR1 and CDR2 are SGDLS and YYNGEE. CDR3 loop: CASSAPEAVGTEAFF. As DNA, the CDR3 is TGTGCCAGCAGCGCACCCGAGGCGGTGGGCACTGAAGCTTTCTTT.

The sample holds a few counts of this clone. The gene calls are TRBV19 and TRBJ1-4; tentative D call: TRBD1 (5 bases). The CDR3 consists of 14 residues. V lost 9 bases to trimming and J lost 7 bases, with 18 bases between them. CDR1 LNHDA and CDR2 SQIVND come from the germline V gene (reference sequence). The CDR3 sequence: CASRSGEGVEKLFF. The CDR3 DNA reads TGTGCCAGCCGGTCCGGGGAAGGGGTTGAAAAACTGTTTTTT. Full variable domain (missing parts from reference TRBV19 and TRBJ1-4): DGGITQSPKYLFRKEGQNVTLSCEQNLNHDAMYWYRQDPGQGLRLIYYSQIVNDFQKGDIAEGYSVSREKKESFPLTVTSAQKNPTAFYLCASRSGEGVEKLFFGSGTQLSVL.

In DNA form, the CDR3 reads TGTGCCTGGAGAGCCCCCGGGACCCACACCATATATTTT. This codes for CAWRAPGTHTIYF. The chain joins TRBV30 to TRBJ1-3; a weak D match, TRBD1 (5 bases). Looked up from germline, CDR1 is GTSNPN and CDR2 is SVGIG (reference sequence). V lost 3 bases and J lost 8, with 14 bases in between. This CDR3 spans 13 amino acids.

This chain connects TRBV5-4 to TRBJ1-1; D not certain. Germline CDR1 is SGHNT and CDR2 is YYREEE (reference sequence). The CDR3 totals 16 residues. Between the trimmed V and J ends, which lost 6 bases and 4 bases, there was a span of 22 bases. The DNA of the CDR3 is TGTGCCAGCACCGCTCTCGGACGCTTTGAAAGCACTGAAGCTTTCTTT. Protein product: CASTALGRFESTEAFF.

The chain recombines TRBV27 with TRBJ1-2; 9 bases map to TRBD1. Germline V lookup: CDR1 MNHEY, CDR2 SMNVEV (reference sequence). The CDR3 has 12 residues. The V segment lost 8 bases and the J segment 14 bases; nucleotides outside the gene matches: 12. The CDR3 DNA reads TGTGCCAGCTTCGACCCGGGACAGGGTGCAACCTTC. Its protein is CASFDPGQGATF.

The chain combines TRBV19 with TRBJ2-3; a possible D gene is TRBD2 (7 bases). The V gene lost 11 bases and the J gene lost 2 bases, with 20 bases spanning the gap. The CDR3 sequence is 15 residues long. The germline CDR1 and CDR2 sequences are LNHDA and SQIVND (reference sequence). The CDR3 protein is CASGGGGPLTDTQYF. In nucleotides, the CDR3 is TGTGCCTCGGGGGGAGGGGGACCACTCACAGATACGCAGTATTTT.

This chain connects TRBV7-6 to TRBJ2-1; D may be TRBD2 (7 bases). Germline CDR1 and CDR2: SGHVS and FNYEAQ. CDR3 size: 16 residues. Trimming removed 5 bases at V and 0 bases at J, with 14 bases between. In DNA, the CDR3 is TGTGCCAGCAGCCCCGGTGGGGGGGCCTCCTACAATGAGCAGTTCTTC. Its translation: CASSPGGGASYNEQFF. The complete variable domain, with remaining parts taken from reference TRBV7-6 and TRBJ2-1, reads GAGVSQSPRYKVTKRGQDVALRCDPISGHVSLYWYRQALGQGPEFLTYFNYEAQQDKSGLPNDRFSAERPEGSISTLTIQRTEQRDSAMYRCASSPGGGASYNEQFFGPGTRLTVL.

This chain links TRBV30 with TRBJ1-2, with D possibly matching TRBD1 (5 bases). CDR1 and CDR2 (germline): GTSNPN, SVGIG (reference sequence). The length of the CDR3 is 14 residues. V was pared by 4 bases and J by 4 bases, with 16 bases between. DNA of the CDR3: TGTGCCTGGACCACCGACAGAACCTTCTATGGCTACACCTTC. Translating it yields CAWTTDRTFYGYTF. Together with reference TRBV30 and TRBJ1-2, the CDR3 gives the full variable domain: SQTIHQWPATLVQPVGSPLSLECTVEGTSNPNLYWYRQAAGRGLQLLFYSVGIGQISSEVPQNLSASRPQDRQFILSSKKLLLSDSGFYLCAWTTDRTFYGYTFGSGTRLTVV.

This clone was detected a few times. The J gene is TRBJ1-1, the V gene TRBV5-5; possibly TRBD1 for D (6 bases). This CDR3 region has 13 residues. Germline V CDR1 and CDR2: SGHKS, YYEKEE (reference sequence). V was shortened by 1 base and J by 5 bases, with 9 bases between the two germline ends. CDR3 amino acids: CASSLRGQTEAFF. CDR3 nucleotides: TGTGCCAGCAGCTTGCGGGGGCAGACTGAAGCTTTCTTT.

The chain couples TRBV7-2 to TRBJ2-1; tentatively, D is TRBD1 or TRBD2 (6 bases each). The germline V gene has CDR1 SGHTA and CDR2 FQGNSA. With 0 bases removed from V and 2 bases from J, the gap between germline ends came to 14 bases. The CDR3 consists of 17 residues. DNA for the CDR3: TGTGCCAGCAGCTTAGCGGGGGGCTTTTTGACCTACAATGAGCAGTTCTTC. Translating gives CASSLAGGFLTYNEQFF.